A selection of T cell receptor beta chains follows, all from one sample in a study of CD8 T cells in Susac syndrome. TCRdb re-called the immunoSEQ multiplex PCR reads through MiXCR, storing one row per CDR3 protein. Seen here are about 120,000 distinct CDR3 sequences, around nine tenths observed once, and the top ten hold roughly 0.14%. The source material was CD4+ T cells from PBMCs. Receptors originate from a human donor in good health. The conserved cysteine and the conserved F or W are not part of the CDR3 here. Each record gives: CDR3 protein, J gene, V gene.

SANIGNQPQH TRBJ1-5 TRBV20-1
SVDGTPKYSGGAGWGNTQY TRBJ2-3 TRBV29-1
SVDDNSGRAF TRBJ1-1 TRBV29-1
SAGGEGENYGYT TRBJ1-2 TRBV20-1
ASSQDTGSRSQF TRBJ2-1 TRBV4-3
ASTPSGTRNTGELF TRBJ2-2 TRBV6-1
ASSERPGVLAF TRBJ1-1 TRBV5-4
ASSLVGHSGYNEQF TRBJ2-1 TRBV7-9
ASSLERGGQVAQH TRBJ1-5 TRBV7-2
ASSPPPLAGVYGYT TRBJ1-2 TRBV18
ASSLGRPGPDTQY TRBJ2-3 TRBV5-1
ASARLAETQY TRBJ2-5 TRBV6-2/TRBV6-3
ASSSGPGGAGNQPQH TRBJ1-5 TRBV7-2
ASSLVGSGNTIY TRBJ1-3 TRBV7-2
ASRGEGASRYGYT TRBJ1-2 TRBV25-1
ASSETNSSYEQY TRBJ2-7 TRBV2
ASSLSTGRNIQY TRBJ2-4 TRBV7-9
ASSLRGPETQY TRBJ2-5 TRBV7-2
ASSADRGRSQPQH TRBJ1-5 TRBV7-2
ASSWTTSWETQY TRBJ2-5 TRBV12-3/TRBV12-4
SVGNRGGYEKLF TRBJ1-4 TRBV29-1
SVPKGPQRNTEAF TRBJ1-1 TRBV29-1
SVGQGGLNTEAF TRBJ1-1 TRBV29-1
ASSYDPQGIGKNIQY TRBJ2-4 TRBV6-2/TRBV6-3
ASSQEGSSYNEQF TRBJ2-1 TRBV4-3
SAGTSGGSTDTQY TRBJ2-3 TRBV20-1
ASSFTNRVDTEAF TRBJ1-1 TRBV5-6
ASSGSPDTQY TRBJ2-3 TRBV6-1
ASSHSSERCYNEQF TRBJ2-1 TRBV23-1
ASSLEGGSGEQF TRBJ2-1 TRBV12-3/TRBV12-4
SVHNRNEQF TRBJ2-1 TRBV29-1
ASSLSMRGADGYT TRBJ1-2 TRBV5-6
ASSQDATRRLNTEAF TRBJ1-1 TRBV14
ASTPGGLNSEQY TRBJ2-7 TRBV28
AIQTGGSYEQY TRBJ2-7 TRBV7-2
ASSAFGTGENSPLH TRBJ1-6 TRBV9